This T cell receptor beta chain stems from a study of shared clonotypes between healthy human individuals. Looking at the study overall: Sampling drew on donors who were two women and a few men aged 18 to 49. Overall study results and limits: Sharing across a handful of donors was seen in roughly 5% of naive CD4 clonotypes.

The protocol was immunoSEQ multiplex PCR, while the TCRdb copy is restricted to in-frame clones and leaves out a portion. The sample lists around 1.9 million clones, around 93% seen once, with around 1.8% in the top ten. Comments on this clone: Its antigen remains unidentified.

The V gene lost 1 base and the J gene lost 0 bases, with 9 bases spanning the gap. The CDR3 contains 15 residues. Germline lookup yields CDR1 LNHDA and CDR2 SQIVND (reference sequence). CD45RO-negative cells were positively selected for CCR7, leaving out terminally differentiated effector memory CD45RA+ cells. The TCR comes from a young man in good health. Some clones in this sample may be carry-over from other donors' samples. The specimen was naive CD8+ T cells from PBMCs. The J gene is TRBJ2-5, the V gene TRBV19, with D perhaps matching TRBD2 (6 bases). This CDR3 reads CASSIGDWYQETQYF. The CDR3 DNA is TGTGCCAGTAGTATAGGGGACTGGTACCAAGAGACCCAGTACTTC.